What follows describes a single T cell receptor (beta chain). Its antigen is as yet unknown. Sequencing was performed with immunoSEQ multiplex PCR; in TCRdb, only in-frame clones are kept and a portion is missing. The sample carries fewer than 70,000 clones, 85% to 95% recorded once. This sample is drawn from a study of T cell clonotyping in hematopoietic cell transplantation. Study findings and constraints: Higher Inverse Simpson Index values in graft donor and pretransplant recipient predicted broader posttransplant TCR diversity. Pathologically expanded recipient clonotypes increased progressively from day 30 to day 180 as diversity fell.

Germline lookup yields CDR1 SGHDN and CDR2 FVKESK. The CDR3 has 13 amino acids. Trimming cost V 4 bases and J 4 bases, with 10 bases left between them. The V gene is TRBV14, the J gene TRBJ1-2; D is ambiguous. The receptor's source is a man aged 50-60 years in good health. Some clones in this sample may be carry-over from other donors' samples. The sequenced material came from peripheral blood mononuclear cells. The CDR3 protein is CASSPRPIYGYTF. The CDR3 region has the DNA TGTGCCAGCAGCCCAAGACCTATCTATGGCTACACCTTC.